These 14 T cell receptor beta chains came from one sample sequenced in a study of response to subunit inactivated influenza vaccine. Using its own MiXCR run on the RT-PCR reads, TCRdb lists one record per CDR3 protein. The data show approximately 530,000 distinct CDR3 sequences, with about an eighth seen just once and over 10% held by the top ten. This material consisted of PBMCs from blood, taken about 40 days after vaccination. The receptors shown here come from a man aged 45-60 years who received an inactivated influenza vaccine.

This clonotype has a count of ten or more. J is TRBJ2-2 and V is TRBV6-1, with 7 bases lining up with TRBD1. CDR3 length equals 16 residues. After removal of 7 bases from V and 1 base from J, the junction contained 9 bases not matched to a gene. Per germline, CDR1 MNHNS and CDR2 SASEGT. The CDR3 here is CASTLLWTGNTGELFF. CDR3 in DNA: TGTGCCAGCACCCTTCTGTGGACAGGGAACACCGGGGAGCTGTTTTTT.

This clonotype was counted a few times. The chain recombines TRBV5-1 with TRBJ2-5; TRBD2 is a possible D gene (5 bases). The CDR3 totals 12 residues. V lost 2 bases, J lost 3 bases, and 5 bases lay in between. Looked up from germline, CDR1 is SGHRS and CDR2 is YFSETQ. CDR3 nucleotides: TGCGCCAGCAGCTTCGGGGAAGAGACCCAGTACTTC. Translated: CASSFGEETQYF. Combining the CDR3 with reference TRBV5-1 and TRBJ2-5 gives the whole variable domain KAGVTQTPRYLIKTRGQQVTLSCSPISGHRSVSWYQQTPGQGLQFLFEYFSETQRNKGNFPGRFSGRQFSNSRSEMNVSTLELGDSALYLCASSFGEETQYFGPGTRLLVL.

This clonotype was detected a few times. The chain has TRBV11-2 and TRBJ1-1; tentatively, D is TRBD1 (6 bases). Trimming shortened V by 3 bases and J by 1 base, and 21 bases separated the two germline ends. This CDR3 spans 18 amino acids. Germline-derived CDR1 and CDR2 are SGHAT and FQNNGV. CDR3 in DNA: TGTGCCAGCAGCTTGTTGGGCATACAACAGGGAGGGAACACTGAAGCTTTCTTT. This translates into CASSLLGIQQGGNTEAFF.

This clonotype showed up just a few times. V and J are TRBV7-8 and TRBJ2-3, with D maybe TRBD2 (7 bases). This CDR3 is built from 20 residues. The V end was cut by 2 bases, the J end by 2 bases, with 26 bases between. CDR1 is SGHVS and CDR2 is FQNEAQ in the germline V gene. CDR3 coding DNA: TGTGCCAGCAGCTTAACAGGATCCTTACGACGGGGGGCCCCCACAGATACGCAGTATTTT. Protein product: CASSLTGSLRRGAPTDTQYF.

The chain employs TRBV5-1 and TRBJ1-2; the match to TRBD1 covers 10 bases. CDR1 and CDR2 (germline): SGHRS, YFSETQ. CDR3 size: 16 residues. V gave up 4 bases and J gave up 6 bases; unmatched junction bases: 12. The chain's CDR3 is CASSPRQGALMDGYTF. The CDR3 DNA reads as TGCGCCAGCAGCCCTCGACAGGGGGCGCTTATGGATGGCTACACCTTC. Full variable domain (outside the CDR3, taken from reference TRBV5-1 and TRBJ1-2): KAGVTQTPRYLIKTRGQQVTLSCSPISGHRSVSWYQQTPGQGLQFLFEYFSETQRNKGNFPGRFSGRQFSNSRSEMNVSTLELGDSALYLCASSPRQGALMDGYTFGSGTRLTVV.

This clonotype has only a few counts. This sequence joins TRBV7-9 and TRBJ1-2; tentatively, D is TRBD1 (5 bases). The germline V gene has CDR1 SEHNR and CDR2 FQNEAQ (reference sequence). The CDR3 is 14 amino acids. V gave up 4 bases and J gave up 4 bases, with 13 bases separating them. The CDR3 is CASSSTGITYGYTF. For the CDR3, the DNA is TGTGCCAGCAGCTCAACAGGAATTACCTATGGCTACACCTTC.

This clonotype was seen a few times. The chain employs TRBV7-2 and TRBJ2-7; 7 nucleotides agree with TRBD2. With 5 bases clipped from V and 5 bases from J, the junction kept 12 bases outside the gene matches. There are 15 residues in the CDR3. Germline loops: CDR1 SGHTA, CDR2 FQGNSA. The CDR3 region is CASSPQGGGGHEQYF. CDR3 bases: TGTGCCAGCAGCCCGCAAGGTGGGGGGGGTCACGAGCAGTACTTC.

This sequence joins TRBV11-2 and TRBJ2-5; 8 bases are a match to TRBD1. The CDR3 totals 16 residues. J was trimmed by 0 bases and V by 5 bases; bases with no gene match: 8. Germline V gives CDR1 SGHAT, CDR2 FQNNGV. This chain's CDR3 is CASSRGQGAYQETQYF. Here the CDR3 DNA reads TGTGCCAGCAGCCGAGGACAGGGAGCGTACCAAGAGACCCAGTACTTC.

This clonotype was detected only a few times. This rearrangement joins TRBV7-2 to TRBJ1-1, with D perhaps matching TRBD1 (5 bases). In germline, CDR1 is SGHTA, CDR2 FQGNSA. The CDR3 loop spans 13 amino acids. The V end was cut by 10 bases, the J end by 2 bases, with 14 bases between. In nucleotides, the CDR3 is TGTGCCACCGGGGCCGCCTTAAACACTGAAGCTTTCTTT. Protein product: CATGAALNTEAFF. The whole variable domain, remainder taken from reference TRBV7-2 and TRBJ1-1, is GAGVSQSPSNKVTEKGKDVELRCDPISGHTALYWYRQSLGQGLEFLIYFQGNSAPDKSGLPSDRFSAERTGGSVSTLTIQRTQQEDSAVYLCATGAALNTEAFFGQGTRLTVV.

This clonotype has more than one count but fewer than ten. The chain is built from TRBV27 and TRBJ2-1, with TRBD1 matching over 9 bases. J was trimmed by 5 bases and V by 4 bases; bases with no gene match: 18. Germline CDR1 and CDR2: MNHEY and SMNVEV (reference sequence). CDR3 length equals 19 residues. In nucleotides, the CDR3 is TGTGCCAGCAGTTCGATACCTTTACTCCCGGGACAGGGCAACAATGAGCAGTTCTTC. Translation gives CASSSIPLLPGQGNNEQFF.

This clonotype was seen ten or more times. The rearrangement links TRBV6-6 to TRBJ2-5, with D possibly matching TRBD2 (5 bases). The CDR3 is 13 amino acids. CDR1 is MNHNY, CDR2 SVGAGI, per germline (reference sequence). Trimming stripped 7 bases from V and 5 bases from J, with 14 bases between. The CDR3 reads CASTRDYIETQYF. The CDR3 DNA reads TGTGCCAGCACCCGAGACTATATCGAGACCCAGTACTTC.

Many counts were recorded for this clonotype. The rearrangement links TRBV18 to TRBJ2-7, with D possibly matching TRBD1 (6 bases). CDR1 is KGHSH and CDR2 is LQKENI in the germline V gene. The CDR3 is 15 residues long. The V and J ends lost 6 bases and 3 bases respectively, with 18 bases between them. The CDR3 nucleotides are TGTGCCAGCTCCCTCCTAGGGGGACCTTACTACGAGCAGTACTTC. This translates into CASSLLGGPYYEQYF.

The sample holds a few counts of this clonotype. Possible read error: a much larger clone is one base away. The J gene is TRBJ2-7, the V gene TRBV12-3 or TRBV12-4; 7 nucleotides agree with TRBD1. V lost 3 bases and J lost 3; bases outside the gene matches: 2. The length of the CDR3 is 13 residues. The CDR3 is CASSFQGVYEQYF. CDR3 DNA sequence: TGTGCCAGCAGTTTTCAGGGGGTCTACGAGCAGTACTTC.

V is TRBV5-1 and J is TRBJ2-1, with 13 bases matching TRBD2. Germline CDR1 reads SGHRS; CDR2 reads YFSETQ. CDR3 length: 18 amino acids. Trimming took 1 base from V and 2 from J; bases not matched to a gene: 6. This CDR3 reads CASSLIGLAGATYNEQFF. The CDR3 DNA reads TGCGCCAGCAGCTTGATAGGACTAGCGGGAGCCACCTACAATGAGCAGTTCTTC.